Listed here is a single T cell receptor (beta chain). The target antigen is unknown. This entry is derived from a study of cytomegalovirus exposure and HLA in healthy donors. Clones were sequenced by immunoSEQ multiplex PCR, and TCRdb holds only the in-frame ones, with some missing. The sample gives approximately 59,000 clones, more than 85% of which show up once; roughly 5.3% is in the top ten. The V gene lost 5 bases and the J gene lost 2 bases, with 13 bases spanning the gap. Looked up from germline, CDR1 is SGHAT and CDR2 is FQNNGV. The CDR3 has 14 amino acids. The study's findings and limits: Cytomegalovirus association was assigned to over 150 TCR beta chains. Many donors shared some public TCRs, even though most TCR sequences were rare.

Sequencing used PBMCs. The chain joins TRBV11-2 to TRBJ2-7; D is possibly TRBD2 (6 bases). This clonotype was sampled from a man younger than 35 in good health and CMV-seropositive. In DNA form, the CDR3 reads TGTGCCAGCAGCCCGGGGGTAGCGGCCTACGAGCAGTACTTC. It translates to CASSPGVAAYEQYF. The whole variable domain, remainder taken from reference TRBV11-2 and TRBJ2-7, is EAGVAQSPRYKIIEKRQSVAFWCNPISGHATLYWYQQILGQGPKLLIQFQNNGVVDDSQLPKDRFSAERLKGVDSTLKIQPAKLEDSAVYLCASSPGVAAYEQYFGPGTRLTVT.